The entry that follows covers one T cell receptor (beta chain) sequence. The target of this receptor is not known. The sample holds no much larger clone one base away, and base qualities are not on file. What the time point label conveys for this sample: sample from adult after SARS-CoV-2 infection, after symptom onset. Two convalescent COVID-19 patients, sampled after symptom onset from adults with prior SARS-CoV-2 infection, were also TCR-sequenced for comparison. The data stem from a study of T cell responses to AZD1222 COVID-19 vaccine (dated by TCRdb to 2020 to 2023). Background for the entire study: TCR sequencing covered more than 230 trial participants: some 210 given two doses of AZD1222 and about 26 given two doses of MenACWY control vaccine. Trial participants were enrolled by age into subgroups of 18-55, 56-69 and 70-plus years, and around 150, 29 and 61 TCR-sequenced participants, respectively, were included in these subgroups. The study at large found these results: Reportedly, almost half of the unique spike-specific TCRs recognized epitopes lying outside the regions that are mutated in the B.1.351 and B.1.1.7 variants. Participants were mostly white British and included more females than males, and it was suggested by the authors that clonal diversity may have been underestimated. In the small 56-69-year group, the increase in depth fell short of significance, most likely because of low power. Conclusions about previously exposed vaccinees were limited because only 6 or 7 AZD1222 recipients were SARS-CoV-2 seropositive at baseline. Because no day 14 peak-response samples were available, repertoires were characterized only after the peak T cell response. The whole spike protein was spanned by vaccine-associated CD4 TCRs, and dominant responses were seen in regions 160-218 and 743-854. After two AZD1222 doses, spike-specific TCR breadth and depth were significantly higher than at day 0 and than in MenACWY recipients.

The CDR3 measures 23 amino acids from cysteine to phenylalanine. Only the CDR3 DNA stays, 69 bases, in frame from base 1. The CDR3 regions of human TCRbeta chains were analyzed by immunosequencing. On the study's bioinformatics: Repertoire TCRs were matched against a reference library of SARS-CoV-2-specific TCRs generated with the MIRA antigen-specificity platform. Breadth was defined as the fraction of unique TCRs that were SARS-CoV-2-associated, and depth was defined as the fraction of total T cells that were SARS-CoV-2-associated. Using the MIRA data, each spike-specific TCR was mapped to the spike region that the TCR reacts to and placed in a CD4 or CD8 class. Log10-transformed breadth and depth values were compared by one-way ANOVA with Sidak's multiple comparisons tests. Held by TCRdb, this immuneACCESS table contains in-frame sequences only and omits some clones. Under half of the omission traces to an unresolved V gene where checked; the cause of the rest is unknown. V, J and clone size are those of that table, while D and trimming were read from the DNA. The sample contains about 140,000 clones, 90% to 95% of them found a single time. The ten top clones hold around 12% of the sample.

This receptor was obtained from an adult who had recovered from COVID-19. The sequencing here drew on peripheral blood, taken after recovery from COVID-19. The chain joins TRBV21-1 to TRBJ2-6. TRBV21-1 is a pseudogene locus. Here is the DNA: TGTGCCAGCAGCAACTCTGTGGGGCGGGTGGGGCTCACAAAACACTCTGGGGCCAACGTCCTGACTTTC. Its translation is CASSNSVGRVGLTKHSGANVLTF.